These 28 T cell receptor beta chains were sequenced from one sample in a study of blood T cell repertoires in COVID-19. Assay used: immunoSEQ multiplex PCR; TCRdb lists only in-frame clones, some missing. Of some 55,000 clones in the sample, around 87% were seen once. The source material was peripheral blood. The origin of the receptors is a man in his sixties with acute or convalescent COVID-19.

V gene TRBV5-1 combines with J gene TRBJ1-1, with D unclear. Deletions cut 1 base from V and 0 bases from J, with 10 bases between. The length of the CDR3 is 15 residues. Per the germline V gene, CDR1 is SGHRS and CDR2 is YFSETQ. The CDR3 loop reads CASSLSAGMNTEAFF. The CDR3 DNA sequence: TGCGCCAGCAGCTTGTCTGCAGGCATGAACACTGAAGCTTTCTTT.

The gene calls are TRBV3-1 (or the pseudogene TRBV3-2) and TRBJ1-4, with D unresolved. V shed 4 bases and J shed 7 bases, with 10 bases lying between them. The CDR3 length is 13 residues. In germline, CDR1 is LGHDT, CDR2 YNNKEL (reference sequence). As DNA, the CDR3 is TGTGCCAGCAGCCCCCTCAGAGGTGAAAAACTGTTTTTT. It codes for CASSPLRGEKLFF.

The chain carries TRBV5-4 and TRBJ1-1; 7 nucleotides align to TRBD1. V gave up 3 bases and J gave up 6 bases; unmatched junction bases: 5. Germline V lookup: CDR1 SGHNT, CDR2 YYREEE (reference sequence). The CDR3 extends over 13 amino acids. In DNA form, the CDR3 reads TGTGCCAGCAGCTCAGGGACAGCACCTGAAGCTTTCTTT. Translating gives CASSSGTAPEAFF.

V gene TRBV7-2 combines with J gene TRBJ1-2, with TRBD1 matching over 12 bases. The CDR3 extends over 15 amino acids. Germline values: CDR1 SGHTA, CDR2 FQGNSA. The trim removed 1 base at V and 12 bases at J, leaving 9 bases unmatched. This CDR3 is CASSLEGTGGASDTF. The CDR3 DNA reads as TGTGCCAGCAGCTTAGAGGGGACAGGGGGCGCTTCCGACACCTTC.

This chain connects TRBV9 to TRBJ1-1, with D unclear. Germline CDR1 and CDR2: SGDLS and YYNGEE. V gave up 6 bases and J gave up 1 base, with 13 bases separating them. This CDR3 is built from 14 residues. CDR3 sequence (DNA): TGTGCCAGCAAGGCGGGCCAAGCGAACACTGAAGCTTTCTTT. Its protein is CASKAGQANTEAFF.

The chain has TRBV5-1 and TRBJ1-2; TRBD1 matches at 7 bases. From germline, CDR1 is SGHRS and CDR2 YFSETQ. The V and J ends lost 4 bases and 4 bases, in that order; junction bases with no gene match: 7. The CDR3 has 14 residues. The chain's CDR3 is CASSGPGTVYGYTF. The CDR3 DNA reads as TGCGCCAGCAGCGGCCCCGGGACAGTCTATGGCTACACCTTC. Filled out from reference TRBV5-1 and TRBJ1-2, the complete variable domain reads KAGVTQTPRYLIKTRGQQVTLSCSPISGHRSVSWYQQTPGQGLQFLFEYFSETQRNKGNFPGRFSGRQFSNSRSEMNVSTLELGDSALYLCASSGPGTVYGYTFGSGTRLTVV.

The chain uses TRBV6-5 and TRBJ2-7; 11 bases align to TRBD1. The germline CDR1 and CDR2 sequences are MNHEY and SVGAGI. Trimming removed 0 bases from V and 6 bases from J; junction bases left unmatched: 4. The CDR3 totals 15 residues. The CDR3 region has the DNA TGTGCCAGCAGTTACTCCGGGACAGGGGGGTTCGAGCAGTACTTC. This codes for CASSYSGTGGFEQYF.

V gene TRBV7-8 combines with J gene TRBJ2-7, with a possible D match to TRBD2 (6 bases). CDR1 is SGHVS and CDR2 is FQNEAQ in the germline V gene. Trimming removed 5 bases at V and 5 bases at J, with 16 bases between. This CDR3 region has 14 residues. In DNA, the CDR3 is TGTGCCAGCAGCCGAGAGGCTAGCGTCGACGAGCAGTACTTC. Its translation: CASSREASVDEQYF.

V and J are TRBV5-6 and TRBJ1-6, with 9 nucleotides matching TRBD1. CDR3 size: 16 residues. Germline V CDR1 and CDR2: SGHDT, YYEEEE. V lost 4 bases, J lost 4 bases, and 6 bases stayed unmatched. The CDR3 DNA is TGTGCCAGCAGCGTGGACAGGGGTAGATATAATTCACCCCTCCACTTT. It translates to CASSVDRGRYNSPLHF.

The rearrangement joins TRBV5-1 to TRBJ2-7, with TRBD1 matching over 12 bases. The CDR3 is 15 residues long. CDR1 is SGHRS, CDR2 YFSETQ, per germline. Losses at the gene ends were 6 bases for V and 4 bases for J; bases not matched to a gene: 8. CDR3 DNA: TGCGCCAGCACCTTTGGGACAGGGGGCGGGTACGAGCAGTACTTC. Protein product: CASTFGTGGGYEQYF.

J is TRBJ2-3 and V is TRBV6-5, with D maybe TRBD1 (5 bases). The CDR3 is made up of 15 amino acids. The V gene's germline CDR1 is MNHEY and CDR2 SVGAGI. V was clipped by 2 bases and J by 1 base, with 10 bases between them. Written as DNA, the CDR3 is TGTGCCAGCAGTTACAGGGTCAGGGGCACAGATACGCAGTATTTT. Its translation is CASSYRVRGTDTQYF.

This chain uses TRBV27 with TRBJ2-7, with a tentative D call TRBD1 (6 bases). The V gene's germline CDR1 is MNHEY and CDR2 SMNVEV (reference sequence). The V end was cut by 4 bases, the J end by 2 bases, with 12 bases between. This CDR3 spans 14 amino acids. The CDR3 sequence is CASSWTDGPYEQYF. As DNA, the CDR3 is TGTGCCAGCAGTTGGACAGACGGCCCCTACGAGCAGTACTTC.

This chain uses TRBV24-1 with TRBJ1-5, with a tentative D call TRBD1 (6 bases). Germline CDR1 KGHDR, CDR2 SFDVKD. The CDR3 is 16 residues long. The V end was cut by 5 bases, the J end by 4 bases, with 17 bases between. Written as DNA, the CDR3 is TGTGCCACCAGTGCCACCGCGAGGGGGATTAATCAGCCCCAGCATTTT. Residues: CATSATARGINQPQHF.

CDR3 region: CASSQTGGQVDSPLHF. The DNA for the CDR3 is TGTGCCAGCAGTCAGACCGGGGGACAGGTGGATTCACCCCTCCACTTT. This chain uses TRBV2 with TRBJ1-6; 8 bases fit TRBD1. The junction had 11 bases not matched to a gene; V was cut back by 5 bases and J by 8 bases. The CDR3 has 16 amino acids. Germline values: CDR1 SNHLY, CDR2 FYNNEI.

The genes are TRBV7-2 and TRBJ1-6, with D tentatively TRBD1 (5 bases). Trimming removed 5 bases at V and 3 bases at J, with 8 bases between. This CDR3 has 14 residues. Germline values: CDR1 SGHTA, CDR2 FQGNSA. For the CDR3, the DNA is TGTGCCAGCAGCCCGACAGACTATAATTCACCCCTCCACTTT. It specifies CASSPTDYNSPLHF.

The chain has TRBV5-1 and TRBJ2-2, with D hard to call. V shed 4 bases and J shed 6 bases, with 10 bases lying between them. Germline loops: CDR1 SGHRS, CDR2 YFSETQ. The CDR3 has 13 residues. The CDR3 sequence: CASSQTRAGELFF. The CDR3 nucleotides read TGCGCCAGCAGCCAAACGCGTGCCGGGGAGCTGTTTTTT.

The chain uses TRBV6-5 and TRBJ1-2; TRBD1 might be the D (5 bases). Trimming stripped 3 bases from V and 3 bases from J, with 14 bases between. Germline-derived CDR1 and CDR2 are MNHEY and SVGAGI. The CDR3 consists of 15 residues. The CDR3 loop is CASSYGPGGDYGYTF. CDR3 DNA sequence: TGTGCCAGCAGTTATGGTCCGGGGGGGGACTATGGCTACACCTTC.

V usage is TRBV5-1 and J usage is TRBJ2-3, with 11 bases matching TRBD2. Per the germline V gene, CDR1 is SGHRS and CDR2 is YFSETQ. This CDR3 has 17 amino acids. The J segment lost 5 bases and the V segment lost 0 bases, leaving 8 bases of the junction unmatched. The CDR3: CASSLVGLAGGGDTQYF. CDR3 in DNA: TGCGCCAGCAGCTTGGTTGGCCTAGCGGGGGGCGGAGATACGCAGTATTTT. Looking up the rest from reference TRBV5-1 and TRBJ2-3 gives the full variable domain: KAGVTQTPRYLIKTRGQQVTLSCSPISGHRSVSWYQQTPGQGLQFLFEYFSETQRNKGNFPGRFSGRQFSNSRSEMNVSTLELGDSALYLCASSLVGLAGGGDTQYFGPGTRLTVL.

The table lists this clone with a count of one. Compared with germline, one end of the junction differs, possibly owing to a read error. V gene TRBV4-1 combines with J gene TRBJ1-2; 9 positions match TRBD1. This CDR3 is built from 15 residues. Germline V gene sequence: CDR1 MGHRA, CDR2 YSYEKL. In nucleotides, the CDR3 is TGCGCCAGCAGCCCCGAAGGACAGGGGAACTTTGGCTACACCTTC. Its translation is CASSPEGQGNFGYTF.

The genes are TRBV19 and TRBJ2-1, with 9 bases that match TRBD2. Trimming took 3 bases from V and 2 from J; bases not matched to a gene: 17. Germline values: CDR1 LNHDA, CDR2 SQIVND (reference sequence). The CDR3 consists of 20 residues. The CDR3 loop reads CASSMRSGGLTKSTYNEQFF. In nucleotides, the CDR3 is TGTGCCAGTAGTATGCGTAGCGGGGGCCTCACGAAATCGACCTACAATGAGCAGTTCTTC. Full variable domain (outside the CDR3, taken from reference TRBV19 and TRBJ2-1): DGGITQSPKYLFRKEGQNVTLSCEQNLNHDAMYWYRQDPGQGLRLIYYSQIVNDFQKGDIAEGYSVSREKKESFPLTVTSAQKNPTAFYLCASSMRSGGLTKSTYNEQFFGPGTRLTVL.

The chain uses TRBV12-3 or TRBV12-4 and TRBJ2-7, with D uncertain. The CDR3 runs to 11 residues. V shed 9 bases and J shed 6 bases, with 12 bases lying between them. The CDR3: CASRGIIEQYF. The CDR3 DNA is TGTGCCAGTCGCGGCATAATCGAGCAGTACTTC.

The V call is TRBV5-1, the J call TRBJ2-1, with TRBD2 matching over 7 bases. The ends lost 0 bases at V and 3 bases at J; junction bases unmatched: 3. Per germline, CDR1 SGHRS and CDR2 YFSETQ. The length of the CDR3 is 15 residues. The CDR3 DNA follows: TGCGCCAGCAGCTTGGCCGGACTAGACTACAATGAGCAGTTCTTC. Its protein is CASSLAGLDYNEQFF.

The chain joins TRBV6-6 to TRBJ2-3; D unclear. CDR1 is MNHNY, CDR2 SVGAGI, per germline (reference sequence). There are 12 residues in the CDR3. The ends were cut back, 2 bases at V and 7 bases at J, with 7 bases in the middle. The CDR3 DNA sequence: TGTGCCAGCAGTTACAGCCTCTATACGCAGTATTTT. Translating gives CASSYSLYTQYF.

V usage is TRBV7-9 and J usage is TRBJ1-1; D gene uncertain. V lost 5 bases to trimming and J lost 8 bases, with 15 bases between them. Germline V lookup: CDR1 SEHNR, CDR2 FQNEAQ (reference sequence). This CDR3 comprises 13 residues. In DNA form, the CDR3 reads TGTGCCAGCAGCCCGTCGGGCGGGGTAGAAGCTTTCTTT. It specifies CASSPSGGVEAFF.

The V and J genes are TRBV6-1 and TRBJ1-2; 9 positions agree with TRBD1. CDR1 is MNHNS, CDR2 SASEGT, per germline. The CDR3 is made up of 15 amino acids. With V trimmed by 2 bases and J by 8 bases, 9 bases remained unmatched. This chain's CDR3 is CASSELGQGFYGYTF. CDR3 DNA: TGTGCCAGCAGTGAACTAGGACAGGGGTTCTACGGCTACACCTTC.

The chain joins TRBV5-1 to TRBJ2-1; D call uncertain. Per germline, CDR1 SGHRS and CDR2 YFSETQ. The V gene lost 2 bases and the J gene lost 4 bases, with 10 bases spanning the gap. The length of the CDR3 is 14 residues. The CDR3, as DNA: TGCGCCAGCAGCTTTGAGGATAGGTACAATGAGCAGTTCTTC. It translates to CASSFEDRYNEQFF.

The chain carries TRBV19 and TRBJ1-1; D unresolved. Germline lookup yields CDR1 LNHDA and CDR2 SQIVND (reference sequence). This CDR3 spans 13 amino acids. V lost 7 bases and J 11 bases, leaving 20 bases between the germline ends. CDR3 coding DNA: TGTGCCAGTACCCCCCTGAGCACGGGGTACGCTTTCTTT. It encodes CASTPLSTGYAFF.

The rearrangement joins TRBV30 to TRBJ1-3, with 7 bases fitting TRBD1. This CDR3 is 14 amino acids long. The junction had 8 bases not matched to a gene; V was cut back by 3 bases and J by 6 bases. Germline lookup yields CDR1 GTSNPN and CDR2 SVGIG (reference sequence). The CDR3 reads CAWSHRGGANTIYF. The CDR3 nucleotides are TGTGCCTGGAGCCACAGGGGAGGTGCAAACACCATATATTTT. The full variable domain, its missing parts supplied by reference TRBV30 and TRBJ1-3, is SQTIHQWPATLVQPVGSPLSLECTVEGTSNPNLYWYRQAAGRGLQLLFYSVGIGQISSEVPQNLSASRPQDRQFILSSKKLLLSDSGFYLCAWSHRGGANTIYFGEGSWLTVV.